This T cell receptor beta chain appears in the sequencing data of a study of T cells in localized non-small cell lung cancer. The CDR3 covers 16 residues. Some clones are missing from TCRdb's copy, which holds only in-frame ones; the method was immunoSEQ multiplex PCR. The sample lists 25,000 to 35,000 clones; about 90% were seen once. Worth noting for this clone: Its specificity is unknown.

Study results and caveats: Uninvolved nearby lung showed the greatest T cell clonality, exceeding that found in tumor.

J is TRBJ2-2 and V is TRBV21-1; the table's TRBD1 call for D was not verified on the DNA. TRBV21-1 constitutes a pseudogene. The TCR comes from a man between 35 and 75 years old with stage II lung adenocarcinoma. The sample consisted of PBMCs, taken before any cancer treatment. In DNA, the CDR3 is TGTGCCAGCAGCCCCCGTAGGACAGGGGACACCGGGGAGCTGTTTTTT. This gives the protein CASSPRRTGDTGELFF.